One TCR beta chain is described in this entry. Its cognate antigen is unknown. Germline CDR1 is MNHEY and CDR2 is SMNVEV (reference sequence). The CDR3 is 14 amino acids. V trimming: 2 bases; J trimming: 6 bases; junction bases outside the gene matches: 3. The data are from a study of cytomegalovirus exposure and HLA in healthy donors. Study observations and caveats: Sequences of the TCR beta chain were said to predict the HLA-A and HLA-B alleles of most subjects accurately. No immune exposure information besides CMV serostatus was available. Segments of the TCR beta V type were, in most cases, productive about 87% or about 30% of the time in an earlier analysis.

The study ran its PCR with 60 Vbeta and 13 Jbeta primers. Here immunoSEQ multiplex PCR was the method, and the copy in TCRdb shows in-frame clones only, minus some. Of 210,000 or so clones in the sample, approximately 90% are singletons; the top ten hold 1%. This sequence originates from a woman younger than 35 in good health and CMV-seronegative. The J gene is TRBJ1-5, the V gene TRBV27, with 8 positions matching TRBD1. Sample: PBMCs. As DNA, the CDR3 is TGTGCCAGCAGTTTACAGGGGGCTGCTCAGCCCCAGCATTTT. Translation: CASSLQGAAQPQHF.